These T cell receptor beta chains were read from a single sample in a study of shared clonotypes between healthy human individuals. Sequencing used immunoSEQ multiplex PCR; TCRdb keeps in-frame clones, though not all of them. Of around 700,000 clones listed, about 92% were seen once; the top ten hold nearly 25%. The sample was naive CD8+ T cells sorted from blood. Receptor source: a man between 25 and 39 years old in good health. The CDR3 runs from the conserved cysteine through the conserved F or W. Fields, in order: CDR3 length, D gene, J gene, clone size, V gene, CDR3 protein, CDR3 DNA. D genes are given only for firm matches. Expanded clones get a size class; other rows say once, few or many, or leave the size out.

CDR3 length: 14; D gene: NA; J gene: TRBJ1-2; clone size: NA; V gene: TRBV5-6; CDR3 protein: CASSSLDNYNTYTF; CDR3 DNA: TGTGCCAGCAGCTCGTTAGACAACTACAATACCTACACCTTC
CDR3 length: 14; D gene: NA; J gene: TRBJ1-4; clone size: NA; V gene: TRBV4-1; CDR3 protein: CASSQIWTERKLFF; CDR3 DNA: TGCGCCAGCAGCCAAATATGGACGGAGAGGAAACTGTTTTTT
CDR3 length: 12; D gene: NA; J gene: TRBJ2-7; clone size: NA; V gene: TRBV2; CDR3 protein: CASISGRGEQYF; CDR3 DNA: TGTGCCAGCATCTCGGGCAGGGGCGAGCAGTACTTC
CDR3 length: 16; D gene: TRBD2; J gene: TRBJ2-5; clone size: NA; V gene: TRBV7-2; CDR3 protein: CASSLGTSGMRETQYF; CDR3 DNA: TGTGCCAGCAGCTTAGGGACTAGCGGGATGAGGGAGACCCAGTACTTC
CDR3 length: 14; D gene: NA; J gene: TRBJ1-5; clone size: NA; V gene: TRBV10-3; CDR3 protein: CAISESLSGEPQHF; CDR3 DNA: TGTGCCATCAGTGAGTCATTATCCGGGGAGCCCCAGCATTTT
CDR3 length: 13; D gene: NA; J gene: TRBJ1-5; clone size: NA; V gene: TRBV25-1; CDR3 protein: CASSEEAYQPQHF; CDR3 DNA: TGTGCCAGCAGCGAGGAGGCGTATCAGCCCCAGCATTTT
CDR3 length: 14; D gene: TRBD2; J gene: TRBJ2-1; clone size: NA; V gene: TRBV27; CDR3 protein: CASSLLAGVNEQFF; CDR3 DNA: TGTGCCAGCAGTTTATTGGCGGGAGTGAATGAGCAGTTCTTC
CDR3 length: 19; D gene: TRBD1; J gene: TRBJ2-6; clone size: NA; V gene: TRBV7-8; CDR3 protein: CASSINPGTGFSGANVLTF; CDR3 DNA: TGTGCCAGCAGTATAAACCCCGGGACAGGCTTCTCTGGGGCCAACGTCCTGACTTTC
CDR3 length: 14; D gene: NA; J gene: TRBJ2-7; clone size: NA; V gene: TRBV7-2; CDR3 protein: CASSLALRDTAQYF; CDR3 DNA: TGTGCCAGCAGCTTAGCCCTCCGGGACACGGCCCAGTACTTC
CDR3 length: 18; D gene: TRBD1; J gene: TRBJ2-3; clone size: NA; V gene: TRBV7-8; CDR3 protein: CASSLTHSGTGVTDTQYF; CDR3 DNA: TGTGCCAGCAGCTTAACGCACTCCGGGACAGGGGTCACAGATACGCAGTATTTT
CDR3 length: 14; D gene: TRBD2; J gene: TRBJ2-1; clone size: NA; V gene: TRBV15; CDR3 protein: CATSSVSGNNEQFF; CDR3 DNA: TGTGCCACCAGCAGCGTTAGCGGGAATAATGAGCAGTTCTTC
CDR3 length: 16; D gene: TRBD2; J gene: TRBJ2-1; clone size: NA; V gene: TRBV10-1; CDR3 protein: CASSERSGGSYNEQFF; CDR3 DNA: TGCGCCAGCAGTGAGCGTAGCGGGGGCTCCTACAATGAGCAGTTCTTC
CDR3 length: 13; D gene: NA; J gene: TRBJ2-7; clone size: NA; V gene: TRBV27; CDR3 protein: CASSFGVSYEQYF; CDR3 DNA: TGTGCCAGCAGTTTCGGGGTTTCCTACGAGCAGTACTTC
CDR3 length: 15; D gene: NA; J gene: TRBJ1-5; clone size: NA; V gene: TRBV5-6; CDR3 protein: CASSLGGSSNQPQHF; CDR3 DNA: TGTGCCAGCAGCTTGGGGGGCAGTAGCAATCAGCCCCAGCATTTT
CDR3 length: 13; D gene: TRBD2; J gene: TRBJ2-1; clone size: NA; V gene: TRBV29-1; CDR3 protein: CSAQRESHNEQFF; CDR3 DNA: TGCAGCGCGCAGCGGGAGTCCCACAATGAGCAGTTCTTC
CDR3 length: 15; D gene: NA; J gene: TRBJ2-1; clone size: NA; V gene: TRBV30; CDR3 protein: CAWSEGAVSGNEQFF; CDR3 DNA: TGTGCCTGGAGTGAAGGAGCTGTTTCGGGTAATGAGCAGTTCTTC
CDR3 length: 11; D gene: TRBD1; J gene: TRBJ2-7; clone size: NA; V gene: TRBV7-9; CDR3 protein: CASSWGTDQYF; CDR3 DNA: TGTGCCAGCAGCTGGGGGACAGACCAGTACTTC
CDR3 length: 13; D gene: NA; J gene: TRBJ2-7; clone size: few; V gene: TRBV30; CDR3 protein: CAWSVGTEYEQYF; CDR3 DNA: TGTGCCTGGAGTGTAGGGACCGAATACGAGCAGTACTTC
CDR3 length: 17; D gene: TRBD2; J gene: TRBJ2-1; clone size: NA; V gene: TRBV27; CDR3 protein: CASSGTSGRASYNEQFF; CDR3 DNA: TGTGCCAGCAGTGGAACTAGCGGGAGGGCCTCCTACAATGAGCAGTTCTTC
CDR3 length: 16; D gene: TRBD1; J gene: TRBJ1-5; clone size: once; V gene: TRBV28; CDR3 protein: CASSIPGQGRDQPQHF; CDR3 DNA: TGTGCCAGCAGCATACCGGGACAGGGGAGGGATCAGCCCCAGCATTTT
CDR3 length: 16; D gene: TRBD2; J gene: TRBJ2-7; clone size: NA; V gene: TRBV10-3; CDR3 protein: CAISEPGLAGGDEQYF; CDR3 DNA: TGTGCCATCAGTGAGCCGGGACTAGCGGGAGGGGACGAGCAGTACTTC
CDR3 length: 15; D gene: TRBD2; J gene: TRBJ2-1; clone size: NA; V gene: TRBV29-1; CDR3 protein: CSVEGGRGRYNEQFF; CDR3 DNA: TGCAGCGTTGAGGGCGGGAGAGGTCGCTACAATGAGCAGTTCTTC
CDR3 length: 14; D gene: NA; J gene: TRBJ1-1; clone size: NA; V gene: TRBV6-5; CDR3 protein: CASSYRQGSTEAFF; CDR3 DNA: TGTGCCAGCAGTTACCGGCAGGGGAGCACTGAAGCTTTCTTT
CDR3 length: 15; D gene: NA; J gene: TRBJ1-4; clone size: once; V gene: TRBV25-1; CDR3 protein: CASSEFDSPNEKLFF; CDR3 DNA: TGTGCCAGCAGTGAATTTGACAGTCCTAATGAAAAACTGTTTTTT
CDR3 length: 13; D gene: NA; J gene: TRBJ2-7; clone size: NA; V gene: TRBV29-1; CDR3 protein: CSVTIRGFYEQYF; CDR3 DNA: TGCAGCGTGACGATCCGGGGCTTCTACGAGCAGTACTTC
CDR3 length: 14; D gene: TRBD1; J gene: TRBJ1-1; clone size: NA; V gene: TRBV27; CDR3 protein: CASSLSGQGTEAFF; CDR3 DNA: TGTGCCAGCAGTTTATCGGGACAGGGCACTGAAGCTTTCTTT
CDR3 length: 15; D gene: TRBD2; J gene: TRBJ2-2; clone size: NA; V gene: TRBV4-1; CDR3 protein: CASSLASGRVGELFF; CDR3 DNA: TGCGCCAGCAGCCTTGCTAGCGGGAGGGTCGGGGAGCTGTTTTTT
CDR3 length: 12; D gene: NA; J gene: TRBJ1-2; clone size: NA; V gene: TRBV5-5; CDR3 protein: CASSLGVYGYTF; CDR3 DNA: TGTGCCAGCAGCTTGGGGGTTTACGGCTACACCTTC
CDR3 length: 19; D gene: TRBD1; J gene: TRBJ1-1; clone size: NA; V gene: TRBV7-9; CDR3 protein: CASSLTWGTGLSGDTEAFF; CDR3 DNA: TGTGCCAGCAGCCTCACTTGGGGGACAGGGCTAAGCGGGGACACTGAAGCTTTCTTT
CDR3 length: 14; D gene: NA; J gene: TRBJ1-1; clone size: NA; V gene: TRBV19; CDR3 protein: CASSIVTRGGEAFF; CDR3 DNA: TGTGCCAGTAGTATAGTGACCAGAGGTGGTGAAGCTTTCTTT
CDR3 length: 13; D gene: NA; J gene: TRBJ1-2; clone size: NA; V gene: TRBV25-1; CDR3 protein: CASSVTAAGGYTF; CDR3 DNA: TGTGCCAGCAGTGTCACAGCCGCTGGTGGCTACACCTTC
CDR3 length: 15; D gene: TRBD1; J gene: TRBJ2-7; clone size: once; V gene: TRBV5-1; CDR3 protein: CASSLDRTGAYEQYF; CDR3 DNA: TGCGCCAGCAGTCTCGACCGGACAGGGGCCTACGAGCAGTACTTC